This T cell receptor (beta chain) was captured by sequencing in a study of PD-1 blockade in mismatch repair-deficient tumors. In the study overall: Patients had roughly twelve mismatch repair-deficient cancer types, all previously treated and progressing.

From germline, CDR1 is SGHTA and CDR2 FQGNSA. The V and J ends lost 4 bases and 6 bases respectively, with 11 bases between them. The CDR3 runs to 13 residues. Libraries were prepared by immunoSEQ multiplex PCR; TCRdb keeps only in-frame clonotypes and omits some of them. In the table there are tens of thousands of clones, more than 65% of which are singletons. This clone was seen only a few times. The chain employs TRBV7-2 and TRBJ2-3; D ambiguous. The sequencing here drew on peripheral blood, taken 12 weeks after starting pembrolizumab. The sequence came from an adult with mismatch repair-deficient cancer. This CDR3 reads CASSYGPDDTQYF. The CDR3 DNA is TGTGCCAGCAGCTACGGACCAGACGATACGCAGTATTTT.